What follows are 20 T cell receptor beta chains derived from one specimen sequenced in a study of T cells in women clearing cervical HPV infection. Some clones are missing from TCRdb's copy, which holds only in-frame ones; the method was immunoSEQ multiplex PCR. The repertoire shows about 34,000 clones; the top ten hold over 3%. Sequenced sample: blood buffy coat. Receptors were obtained from a woman aged 18 to 69 with a cervical HPV16 infection that either progressed to CIN3+ or cleared (not recorded which).

Of note for this clone: The CDR3 end is not reached by the read, which stops 3 residues before it; the germline J gene fills it in. V and J are TRBV12-5 and TRBJ2-1, with 12 bases aligning to TRBD1. The V gene's germline CDR1 is LGHNT and CDR2 FRNRAP. This CDR3 is 15 amino acids long. The V gene end was trimmed by 3 bases and the J gene end by 6 bases; junction bases not matched to a gene: 3. The CDR3: CASGFRDRGLNEQFF. CDR3 DNA, as far as it was read: TGTGCTAGTGGTTTCCGGGACAGGGGGCTCAATGAG.

As concerns this clone: The read comes to an end 3 residues before the CDR3 does, leaving the germline J gene to fill in the end. The chain carries TRBV18 and TRBJ2-3; D is undetermined. This CDR3 is built from 12 residues. Germline assignment: CDR1 KGHSH and CDR2 LQKENI. Trimming removed 3 bases at V and 8 bases at J, with 9 bases between. The sequenced part of the CDR3 DNA is TGTGCCAGCTCACCCAAAACGGGTACG. This codes for CASSPKTGT. The whole CDR3 protein is CASSPKTGTQYF.

As regards this clone: The observed sequence ends 3 residues before the CDR3 terminus, with the missing tail filled in from the germline J gene. V gene TRBV6-2 or TRBV6-3 combines with J gene TRBJ2-7; 9 nucleotides line up with TRBD2. Germline V lookup: CDR1 MNHEY, CDR2 SVGEGT. V lost 2 bases, J lost 2 bases, and 4 bases stayed unmatched. The CDR3 extends over 15 amino acids. The CDR3 region is CASSYATSGPYEQYF. The CDR3 DNA, read in part, is TGTGCCAGCAGTTACGCGACTAGCGGCCCCTACGAG.

Notes on this clone: The sequenced fragment ends 3 residues before the CDR3 boundary, so the rest is inferred from the germline J gene. V gene TRBV20-1 combines with J gene TRBJ2-5; D could derive from TRBD1 or TRBD2 (5 bases each). CDR1 and CDR2 (germline): DFQATT, SNEGSKA (reference sequence). The CDR3 loop spans 11 amino acids. CDR3 DNA, as far as it was read: TGCAGTGCTCAGAGGGGAGATACC. It specifies CSAQRGDT. The whole CDR3 region reads CSAQRGDTQYF.

For this clone: The sequenced fragment ends 3 residues before the CDR3 boundary, so the rest is inferred from the germline J gene. The J gene is TRBJ1-2, the V gene TRBV7-3; 9 positions match TRBD1. This CDR3 is 13 amino acids long. CDR1 and CDR2 (germline): SGHTA, FQGTGA. The V segment lost 3 bases and the J segment 4 bases; nucleotides outside the gene matches: 0. The CDR3 protein is CASSLGQGYGYTF. The DNA read from the CDR3 is TGTGCCAGCAGCTTGGGACAGGGCTATGGC.

CDR3 in amino acids: CSVEGFTTSGGSYQETQYF. The DNA read from the CDR3 is TGCAGCGTTGAGGGATTTACGACTAGCGGGGGATCGTACCAAGAGACG. This chain joins TRBV29-1 and TRBJ2-3, with TRBD2 matching 12 bases. The read ends 3 residues early relative to the CDR3; the germline J gene fills the gap. Germline CDR1 and CDR2: SQVTM and ANQGSEA. The CDR3 covers 19 residues.

With regard to this clone: An end of the junction differs from the germline gene, which may be a read error. The read is 3 residues too short to cover the CDR3 end, so that end is filled in from the germline J gene. At the DNA level, this CDR3 is encoded by other sequences in the same sample as well. The chain carries TRBV2 and TRBJ1-3; TRBD1 is a possible D gene (6 bases). Germline V gene lookup returns CDR1 SNHLY and CDR2 FYNNEI. This CDR3 contains 15 residues. The CDR3 spells CASTAGANSGNTIYF. CDR3 DNA, as far as it was read: TGTGCCAGCACCGCAGGGGCCAACTCTGGAAACACA.

As regards this clone: The read ends 3 residues early relative to the CDR3; the germline J gene fills the gap. The V gene is TRBV19, the J gene TRBJ2-5; 10 bases align to TRBD2. Germline CDR1 reads LNHDA; CDR2 reads SQIVND (reference sequence). CDR3 length: 19 amino acids. With V trimmed by 6 bases and J by 5 bases, 21 bases remained unmatched. CDR3 amino acids: CASSDQPRGASGGFETQYF. The DNA read from the CDR3 is TGTGCCAGTAGCGACCAGCCTAGAGGGGCTAGCGGGGGTTTTGAGACC.

Of note for this clone: The read ends 3 residues shy of where the CDR3 ends; the end is completed using the germline J gene. This chain links TRBV11-2 with TRBJ1-2; D unclear. The CDR3 totals 15 residues. Germline lookup yields CDR1 SGHAT and CDR2 FQNNGV. Trimming pared 0 bases from V and 2 bases from J, leaving 10 bases between. The CDR3 DNA, read in part, is TGTGCCAGCAGCTTAGATCACAGTTCCAACTATGGC. This codes for CASSLDHSSNYG. The entire CDR3 protein reads CASSLDHSSNYGYTF.

A note on this clone: Coverage ceases 3 residues before the CDR3 finishes, and the germline J gene fills in the end. The V call is TRBV7-3, the J call TRBJ2-1, with D perhaps assigned TRBD1 or TRBD2 (5 bases each). Trimming removed 0 bases at V and 4 bases at J, with 19 bases between. CDR1 SGHTA and CDR2 FQGTGA come from the germline V gene. This CDR3 has 18 residues. The CDR3 protein is CASSLTGPRGDGYNEQFF. CDR3 bases read: TGTGCCAGCAGCTTAACGGGCCCGAGAGGGGATGGGTACAATGAG.

Remarks on this clone: The read halts 3 residues ahead of the CDR3 end, with the missing end drawn from the germline J gene. V usage is TRBV5-6 and J usage is TRBJ2-5; tentatively, D is TRBD1 (5 bases). V was clipped by 0 bases and J by 3 bases, with 6 bases between them. CDR3 size: 13 residues. Germline V gene sequence: CDR1 SGHDT, CDR2 YYEEEE. The CDR3 reads CASSLDRKETQYF. The sequenced CDR3 bases are TGTGCCAGCAGCTTGGACAGGAAAGAGACC.

About this clone itself: The read ends 3 residues shy of where the CDR3 ends; the end is completed using the germline J gene. The chain is built from TRBV5-5 and TRBJ2-5, with D unresolved. This CDR3 contains 12 residues. CDR1 is SGHKS, CDR2 YYEKEE, per germline (reference sequence). Incomplete CDR3 DNA: TGTGCCAGCAGCCCATACACAGATACC. Protein: CASSPYTDT. The full CDR3 is CASSPYTDTQYF.

The CDR3 sequence: CASSEYGWQAFF. CDR3 DNA (partial): TGTGCCAGCAGTGAATACGGGTGGCAA. The chain uses TRBV6-1 and TRBJ1-1, with D unresolved. The read stops 3 residues short of the end of the CDR3; the missing end is completed from the germline J gene. The CDR3 is 12 residues long. Germline-derived CDR1 and CDR2 are MNHNS and SASEGT.

As concerns this clone: The CDR3 end is not reached by the read, which stops 3 residues before it; the germline J gene fills it in. The chain uses TRBV27 and TRBJ2-7; 9 positions agree with TRBD1. Germline assignment: CDR1 MNHEY and CDR2 SMNVEV (reference sequence). V lost 6 bases and J lost 5; bases outside the gene matches: 11. This CDR3 contains 15 residues. CDR3 protein: CASSQQGATVNEQYF. The sequenced part of the CDR3 DNA is TGTGCCAGCAGCCAACAGGGGGCGACGGTGAACGAG.

A remark on this clone: The CDR3 end lies 3 residues beyond the end of the read and is filled in from the germline J gene. This chain links TRBV20-1 with TRBJ1-2, with D possibly being TRBD1 (6 bases). The CDR3 extends over 15 amino acids. Germline-derived CDR1 and CDR2 are DFQATT and SNEGSKA (reference sequence). The covered CDR3 bases are TGCAGTGCTAGAAAAGGGGGACGGGTCTGGGGAGGC. Translated: CSARKGGRVWGG. In full, the CDR3 is CSARKGGRVWGGYTF.

Comments on this clone: Read data end 3 residues before the CDR3 end; the end is taken from the germline J gene. This chain joins TRBV5-5 and TRBJ1-5; a possible D gene is TRBD1 (5 bases). This CDR3 contains 14 residues. In germline, CDR1 is SGHKS, CDR2 YYEKEE (reference sequence). V lost 0 bases and J lost 7, with 11 bases in between. Incomplete CDR3 DNA: TGTGCCAGCAGCTTGGCCGCGGGGACCCAGCCC. Protein: CASSLAAGTQP. In full, the CDR3 is CASSLAAGTQPQHF. Complete variable domain (other parts from reference TRBV5-5 and TRBJ1-5): DAGVTQSPTHLIKTRGQQVTLRCSPISGHKSVSWYQQVLGQGPQFIFQYYEKEERGRGNFPDRFSARQFPNYSSELNVNALLLGDSALYLCASSLAAGTQPQHFGDGTRLSIL.

To note about this clone: The CDR3 end is not reached by the read, which stops 3 residues before it; the germline J gene fills it in. The chain uses TRBV11-3 and TRBJ2-5; possibly TRBD1 for D (5 bases). The length of the CDR3 is 13 residues. The germline V gene encodes CDR1 SGHNT and CDR2 YENEEA. The germline V and J ends were trimmed by 1 base and 5 bases, with 8 bases remaining between them. CDR3 DNA (partial): TGTGCCAGCAGCTTAGTCCAGGGCGAGACC. This gives the protein CASSLVQGET. The full CDR3 protein is CASSLVQGETQYF.

Comment on this clone: The sequenced fragment ends 3 residues before the CDR3 boundary, so the rest is inferred from the germline J gene. The chain couples TRBV5-5 to TRBJ2-3, with D possibly being TRBD1 (5 bases). Germline V gene lookup returns CDR1 SGHKS and CDR2 YYEKEE (reference sequence). There are 13 residues in the CDR3. CDR3: CASSLNRQETQYF. Partial CDR3 DNA: TGTGCCAGCAGCTTGAACAGGCAAGAGACG.

On this clone: Read sequence stops 3 residues before the CDR3 end, and the germline J gene provides the missing end. The chain uses TRBV7-9 and TRBJ1-5, with 8 bases matching TRBD1. The CDR3 covers 15 residues. Germline CDR1 reads SEHNR; CDR2 reads FQNEAQ (reference sequence). J gave up 5 bases and V 6 bases, and 9 bases lay outside the gene matches. The DNA read from the CDR3 is TGTGCCAGCAGTCCGCAGGGGGCGCAGGATCAGCCC. Translated: CASSPQGAQDQP. The entire CDR3 protein reads CASSPQGAQDQPQHF.

A word on this clone: This specimen includes other DNA sequences encoding the same CDR3. The CDR3 DNA, read in part, is TGTGCCATCGGGACAGCCACGAACACCGGGGAG. Translated, it gives CAIGTATNTGE. The full CDR3 protein reads CAIGTATNTGELFF. The chain employs TRBV19 and TRBJ2-2; 7 bases line up with TRBD1. The read comes to an end 3 residues before the CDR3 does, leaving the germline J gene to fill in the end. CDR1 and CDR2 from the germline V gene are LNHDA and SQIVND (reference sequence). J gave up 0 bases and V 10 bases, and 5 bases lay outside the gene matches. This CDR3 contains 14 residues.